This record concerns one T cell receptor (beta chain) sequence. Ten or more counts support this clone. No cognate antigen has been identified for it. The read comes to an end 3 residues before the CDR3 does, leaving the germline J gene to fill in the end. These data belong to a study of T cell clonality in common variable immunodeficiency (dated by TCRdb to between 2015 and 2016). What the authors observed across the whole study: Patient heterogeneity within the CVID cohort put limits on correlating repertoire features with clinical complications. Reportedly, TCRbeta sequences from CVID had fewer deletions and N-nucleotide insertions, and highly modified clones with 13 or more V deletions were absent from CVID. CVID subjects shared fewer TCRbeta clones with each other than healthy controls did (p < 0.0001). It was noted by the authors that sequencing of the repertoires of T cell subpopulations would be needed to clarify the cause of the increased clonality in CVID. Compared with healthy controls, CVID subjects showed increased TCRbeta clonality (t-test p = 0.018), a feature most characteristic of about a third of subjects. Although equal DNA input was used, an average of roughly 85,000 unique sequences per sample was obtained for controls, compared with about 31,547 for CVID samples.

Relative to germline, V is missing 6 bases and J is missing 6 bases, with 21 bases of the junction outside any gene match. There are 18 amino acids in the CDR3, from cysteine to phenylalanine inclusive. Part of the CDR3 DNA is given, 45 bases translated from base 1. Most of the CVID patients and most of the healthy controls were of Caucasian heritage. Heparinized peripheral whole blood samples of roughly 4.5 to 8 ml were collected from each donor. Genomic DNA from adults with common variable immune deficiency (CVID) and from healthy adult controls was used for sequencing of TCRbeta CDR3 repertoires. The control group was made up of about 22 healthy adult volunteers (about ten male and around twelve female) whose ages ranged from roughly 23 to 70 years, with a mean age of roughly 30. Diluted blood was subjected to density centrifugation over Hypaque 1077 or Ficoll-Paque for isolation of peripheral blood mononuclear cells. Genomic DNA was obtained from unsorted mononuclear cells through either Qiagen column purification or a centrifugation-based method.

For sequencing input, CVID and control samples contributed equivalent amounts of genomic DNA. For every sample, a 60 bp segment covering the rearranged TCRbeta CDR3 region was amplified and then sequenced. The immunoSEQ assay, a bias-corrected multiplex PCR with high-throughput sequencing, was employed for TCRbeta amplification. The published analysis was carried out like this. Every unique nucleotide sequence was considered a clone and was annotated with V, D and J genes, copy number and frequency. Sequences were labeled productive if in frame, and non-productive if out of frame or containing stop codons. As previously described, clonality was computed from Shannon's entropy. Mean CDR3 Kyte-Doolittle hydropathy was derived from the predicted amino acid sequences of productive clones. Hierarchical clustering of scaled V gene usage was performed with the R hclust function using Manhattan distance and complete linkage. To assess clone sharing by CDR3 amino acid sequence, 12 repertoires per group were resampled over 100 rounds. The repertoires were searched for some 70 published EBV-specific TCRbeta sequences and 245 published CMV-specific TCRbeta sequences. A couple of CVID samples that yielded fewer than 10,000 sequences were excluded from the analysis, so approximately 40 CVID repertoires were retained. The table comes from immuneACCESS by way of TCRdb, which keeps in-frame sequences with V and J called. Part of the clones is missing from these tables; in studies checked, under half for an unresolved V gene and the rest for unknown reasons. That table supplies the V and J calls and clone size; D and trimming were determined from the DNA. For this sample the table reports approximately 57,000 clones, with no clone seen just once. Clones ranked in the top ten supply 0.7% to 0.95% of the sample.

In this chain, TRBV12-3 or TRBV12-4 is recombined with TRBJ2-7, with 9 bases aligning to TRBD2. The clonotype comes from a person between 18 and 75 years old in good health. Sequencing was performed on peripheral blood mononuclear cells. The CDR3 region has the sequence CASSRGAAGGFMLREQYF. CDR3 DNA (partial): TGTGCCAGCAGCCGCGGGGCGGCGGGAGGGTTTATGCTACGCGAG.